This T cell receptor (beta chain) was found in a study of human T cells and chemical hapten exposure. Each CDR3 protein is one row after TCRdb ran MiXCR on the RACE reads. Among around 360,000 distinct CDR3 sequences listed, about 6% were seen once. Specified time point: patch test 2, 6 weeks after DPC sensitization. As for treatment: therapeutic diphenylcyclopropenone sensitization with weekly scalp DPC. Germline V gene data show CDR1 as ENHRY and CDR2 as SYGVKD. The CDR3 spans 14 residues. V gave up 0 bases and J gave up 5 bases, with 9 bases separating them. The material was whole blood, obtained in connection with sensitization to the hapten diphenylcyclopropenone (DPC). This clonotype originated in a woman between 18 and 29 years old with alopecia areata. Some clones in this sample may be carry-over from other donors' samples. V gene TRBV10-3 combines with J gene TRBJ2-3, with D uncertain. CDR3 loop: CAISESGYQDTQYF. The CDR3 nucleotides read TGTGCCATCAGTGAGTCTGGCTATCAAGATACGCAGTATTTT.